This T cell receptor beta chain was recovered during a study of early stage breast cancer tumors. In the study overall: Samples were sequenced at 7.5 to 10-fold average coverage.

The CDR3 contains 20 residues. The V gene's germline CDR1 is SGHTA and CDR2 FQGTGA. The V gene lost 1 base and the J gene lost 5 bases, with 29 bases spanning the gap. Study outcomes and limitations: Bulk DNA sequencing of unsorted cells missed chain pairing and markers.

In the case of this clone: Its antigen remains unknown.

Sequencing was performed with immunoSEQ multiplex PCR; in TCRdb, only in-frame clones are kept and a portion is missing. The table has fewer than 90,000 clones, roughly 84% seen once. This TCR was sampled from a person in their sixties with breast cancer. This rearrangement joins TRBV7-3 to TRBJ2-5; D is ambiguous. Sequenced sample: blood. DNA for the CDR3: TGTGCCAGCAGCTTAAAGCTGGACCCGGCCCTAGATTCGGTGAGGGAGACCCAGTACTTC. The encoded protein is CASSLKLDPALDSVRETQYF.